What follows is one T cell receptor (beta chain) and its context. Its antigen remains unknown. CDR1 and CDR2 (germline): SGHTA, FQGNSA. Trimming cost V 4 bases and J 4 bases, with 16 bases left between them. This CDR3 spans 15 amino acids. These data come from a study of T cell repertoires in cytomegalovirus infection. One entry per CDR3 protein results from TCRdb running MiXCR on the reads. The table has over 250,000 distinct CDR3 sequences, roughly a fifth seen once. The source material was cultured PBMCs, sampled from culture after CMV antigen stimulation. This TCR was recovered from a human donor in good health (CMV status not recorded). Some clones in this sample may be carry-over from other donors' samples. The chain has TRBV7-2 and TRBJ1-2; TRBD1 might be the D (6 bases). CDR3 nucleotides: TGTGCCAGCAGCTCAGGACAGTTTATCCGCTATGGCTACACCTTC. Its protein is CASSSGQFIRYGYTF.